The text below deals with one TCR beta chain. Germline loops: CDR1 SGHRS, CDR2 YFSETQ. V shed 0 bases and J 2 bases; nucleotides not matched to a gene: 4. This CDR3 is built from 15 residues. Sequencing was performed with immunoSEQ multiplex PCR; in TCRdb, only in-frame clones are kept and a portion is missing. The sample lists approximately 13,000 clones; about 86% were seen once. This sample was taken from a study of technical replicates of blood from a few donors. The chain is built from TRBV5-1 and TRBJ2-7; 8 nucleotides line up with TRBD2. Sample: PBMCs. This TCR was recovered from a human donor in good health. CDR3 protein: CASSLVSGMAYEQYF. The CDR3 DNA follows: TGCGCCAGCAGCTTGGTTAGCGGGATGGCCTACGAGCAGTACTTC.